This T cell receptor (beta chain) was sequenced during a study of blood T cell repertoires in COVID-19. Generated by immunoSEQ multiplex PCR, the TCRdb table keeps only in-frame clones and is missing some. There are about 240,000 clones in the sample; roughly 86% occur only once, and about 3.5% lies in the top ten. The clonotype comes from a woman in her forties with acute COVID-19. Material: PBMCs or T cells enriched from blood (not recorded which).

Here the CDR3 reads CASSRSTDTEAFF. The CDR3 DNA reads TGTGCCAGCAGCCGGAGTACGGACACTGAAGCTTTCTTT. The V gene is TRBV9, the J gene TRBJ1-1; D is undetermined. The length of the CDR3 is 13 residues. Germline-derived CDR1 and CDR2 are SGDLS and YYNGEE. V was pared by 4 bases and J by 3 bases, with 10 bases between.